This T cell receptor beta chain is from a study of memory CD4+ T cells and cytomegalovirus serostatus. Study-level results: Each of approximately 63 CMV-associated TCRbeta sequences occurred in one to five individuals.

V dropped 6 bases and J dropped 4 bases, with 9 bases sitting between them. Germline V gives CDR1 MDHEN, CDR2 SYDVKM. The CDR3 has 12 residues. The sort gate was single viable CD3+CD4+CD8-CD45RO+ cells for memory CD4+ T cells. TCRdb's table, derived via immunoSEQ multiplex PCR, lists solely in-frame clones and lacks some. This table holds 40,000 to 45,000 clones, over 65% found once. A word on this clone: Its specificity is not known.

This clonotype was obtained from an adult in good health and CMV-seronegative. The chain links TRBV28 to TRBJ1-2; no clear D. Sequencing was carried out using memory CD4+ T cells from blood. Here the CDR3 reads CASRSPGYGYTF. The CDR3 coding sequence is TGTGCCAGCAGGTCCCCGGGCTATGGCTACACCTTC.